Below, 24 T cell receptor beta chains from the same sample are listed, as sequenced in a study of blood T cell repertoires in COVID-19. TCRdb keeps only in-frame clones here, not all; method: immunoSEQ multiplex PCR. The sample lists about 140,000 clones, about 87% occurring once. The sample consisted of peripheral blood. These receptors were taken from a human donor with COVID-19, enrolled during active disease. The donor label of this sample is uncertain.

The J gene is TRBJ2-3, the V gene TRBV11-3, with 8 bases aligning to TRBD2. Unmatched junction bases numbered 7, after V lost 1 base and J lost 1 base. The CDR3 totals 17 residues. The germline V gene encodes CDR1 SGHNT and CDR2 YENEEA. The CDR3 region has the DNA TGTGCCAGCAGCTTAGGCGGCGGGGGGTCTCGCACAGATACGCAGTATTTT. Translation gives CASSLGGGGSRTDTQYF. Supplemented by reference TRBV11-3 and TRBJ2-3, the full variable domain reads EAGVVQSPRYKIIEKKQPVAFWCNPISGHNTLYWYLQNLGQGPELLIRYENEEAVDDSQLPKDRFSAERLKGVDSTLKIQPAELGDSAVYLCASSLGGGGSRTDTQYFGPGTRLTVL.

The chain uses TRBV3-1 (or the pseudogene TRBV3-2) and TRBJ2-5; TRBD1 might be the D (5 bases). From germline, CDR1 is LGHDT and CDR2 YNNKEL (reference sequence). CDR3 length: 14 amino acids. V was trimmed by 0 bases and J by 5 bases, leaving 10 bases between them. Here the CDR3 DNA reads TGTGCCAGCAGCCAAGATTCCAGGGCCGAGACCCAGTACTTC. It encodes CASSQDSRAETQYF.

The chain carries TRBV3-1 (or the pseudogene TRBV3-2) and TRBJ2-5; 12 positions agree with TRBD2. Germline CDR1 is LGHDT and CDR2 is YNNKEL (reference sequence). The CDR3 is 16 amino acids. V gave up 1 base and J gave up 5 bases; unmatched junction bases: 5. The CDR3 sequence is CASSQASGGAWETQYF. DNA of the CDR3: TGTGCCAGCAGCCAAGCTAGCGGGGGGGCCTGGGAGACCCAGTACTTC.

This clone has only one observation. The CDR3 reads CASRPTSAARGETQYF. The CDR3 DNA follows: TGTGCCAGCAGGCCGACTAGCGCGGCTCGGGGAGAGACCCAGTACTTC. The gene calls are TRBV28 and TRBJ2-5, with 8 bases fitting TRBD2. Germline CDR1 MDHEN, CDR2 SYDVKM. Trimming removed 6 bases from V and 4 bases from J; junction bases left unmatched: 13. The CDR3 covers 16 residues.

The chain joins TRBV6-5 to TRBJ1-2; 7 bases are shared with TRBD1. The ends lost 4 bases at V and 8 bases at J; junction bases unmatched: 10. This CDR3 has 14 amino acids. Germline CDR1 reads MNHEY; CDR2 reads SVGAGI. The CDR3 DNA reads as TGTGCCAGCAGTTCTCCGGAGGGGGCAGGGGGCTACACCTTC. Amino acid sequence: CASSSPEGAGGYTF.

With respect to this clone: The germline gene is not matched at one end of the junction; a read error may be the cause. CDR3 sequence: CASNKIWTDNHGYTF. The CDR3 DNA reads as TGTGCCAGCAATAAGATATGGACAGATAACCATGGCTACACCTTC. V usage is TRBV6-5 and J usage is TRBJ1-2, with a possible D match to TRBD1 (6 bases). The CDR3 covers 15 residues. CDR1 and CDR2 from the germline V gene are MNHEY and SVGAGI.

This clone appeared a few times. The CDR3 spells CASSPGLATSYEQYF. As DNA, the CDR3 is TGTGCCAGCAGTCCGGGACTAGCGACATCCTACGAGCAGTACTTC. The rearrangement links TRBV27 to TRBJ2-7; 10 bases map to TRBD2. V shed 5 bases, J shed 1 base, and the junction held 5 bases outside the gene matches. This CDR3 has 15 residues. Germline values: CDR1 MNHEY, CDR2 SMNVEV (reference sequence).

This chain connects TRBV5-1 to TRBJ2-7, with 10 bases that match TRBD1. The CDR3 loop spans 15 amino acids. Germline CDR1 reads SGHRS; CDR2 reads YFSETQ. J lost 0 bases, V lost 5 bases, and 5 bases had no gene match. The CDR3 sequence: CASSSTGGVSYEQYF. As DNA, the CDR3 is TGCGCCAGCAGTTCGACAGGGGGCGTCTCCTACGAGCAGTACTTC. The variable domain in full, with the rest retrieved from reference TRBV5-1 and TRBJ2-7, is KAGVTQTPRYLIKTRGQQVTLSCSPISGHRSVSWYQQTPGQGLQFLFEYFSETQRNKGNFPGRFSGRQFSNSRSEMNVSTLELGDSALYLCASSSTGGVSYEQYFGPGTRLTVT.

The rearrangement links TRBV10-3 to TRBJ2-3; D uncertain. The CDR3 runs to 13 residues. CDR1 is ENHRY, CDR2 SYGVKD, per germline. V was shortened by 4 bases and J by 2 bases, with 7 bases between the two germline ends. DNA of the CDR3: TGTGCCATCAGTGCGGTAGACACAGATACGCAGTATTTT. Its protein product is CAISAVDTDTQYF.

The chain combines TRBV19 with TRBJ1-5; 12 positions agree with TRBD1. With V trimmed by 6 bases and J by 4 bases, 10 bases remained unmatched. This CDR3 is built from 17 residues. Germline-derived CDR1 and CDR2 are LNHDA and SQIVND (reference sequence). CDR3: CASSTTGTGGMNQPQHF. The CDR3 DNA follows: TGTGCCAGTAGCACAACCGGGACAGGGGGCATGAATCAGCCCCAGCATTTT.

The chain has TRBV5-1 and TRBJ2-7; TRBD2 is a possible D gene (7 bases). With 3 bases removed from V and 3 bases from J, the gap between germline ends came to 16 bases. This CDR3 is built from 15 residues. Germline CDR1 is SGHRS and CDR2 is YFSETQ. In DNA, the CDR3 is TGCGCCAGCAGCTGGGGAGGGGACAAGCTCTACGAGCAGTACTTC. Residues: CASSWGGDKLYEQYF.

The table lists this clone with a count of one. This chain connects TRBV7-3 to TRBJ2-1; 8 bases match TRBD2. The CDR3 contains 19 residues. V dropped 3 bases and J dropped 2; count of bases not matched to a gene: 15. From germline, CDR1 is SGHTA and CDR2 FQGTGA. The CDR3 nucleotides are TGTGCCAGCAGCTTTTGGGGCGGAGCGGGAGTGGGACCCTACAATGAGCAGTTCTTC. Residues: CASSFWGGAGVGPYNEQFF.

This clone was counted only a few times. This rearrangement joins TRBV6-5 to TRBJ1-4; D not certain. The germline V gene has CDR1 MNHEY and CDR2 SVGAGI. Trimming cost V 0 bases and J 7 bases, with 12 bases left between them. The CDR3 is 15 residues long. The CDR3 nucleotides read TGTGCCAGCAGTTACTCGAGCGGGGTTGGTGAAAAACTGTTTTTT. Translated: CASSYSSGVGEKLFF.

The chain joins TRBV3-1 (or the pseudogene TRBV3-2) to TRBJ2-1; unclear D gene. CDR3 length equals 12 residues. Trimming removed 5 bases from V and 9 bases from J, with 11 bases in between. Germline V gene data show CDR1 as LGHDT and CDR2 as YNNKEL (reference sequence). This CDR3 is CASSNRVGEQFF. DNA for the CDR3: TGTGCCAGCAGCAACAGAGTCGGTGAGCAGTTCTTC.

The rearrangement links TRBV19 to TRBJ2-7; D is unresolved. V was pared by 5 bases and J by 2 bases, with 13 bases between. The CDR3 covers 14 residues. CDR1 is LNHDA, CDR2 SQIVND, per germline (reference sequence). DNA for the CDR3: TGTGCCAGTAGTGCTAGAATGCCCACCTACGAGCAGTACTTC. Protein: CASSARMPTYEQYF.

Comment on this clone: Other DNA sequences in this sample translate to the same CDR3. The rearrangement joins TRBV5-1 to TRBJ2-2; a possible D gene is TRBD1 (6 bases). The CDR3 length is 14 residues. Trimming removed 1 base from V and 4 bases from J, with 8 bases in between. Germline V gene data show CDR1 as SGHRS and CDR2 as YFSETQ. CDR3 loop: CASSLQGGTGELFF. The DNA of the CDR3 is TGCGCCAGCAGCTTGCAAGGGGGCACCGGGGAGCTGTTTTTT.

V is TRBV29-1 and J is TRBJ1-4; 11 bases are shared with TRBD1. The J segment lost 8 bases and the V segment lost 4 bases, leaving 0 bases of the junction unmatched. Germline-derived CDR1 and CDR2 are SQVTM and ANQGSEA. This CDR3 comprises 12 residues. In DNA form, the CDR3 reads TGCAGCGTTGGGGACAGGGGGGAAAAACTGTTTTTT. Amino acids: CSVGDRGEKLFF.

The V and J genes are TRBV28 and TRBJ1-6, with 8 nucleotides matching TRBD1. The CDR3 totals 15 residues. V gave up 6 bases and J gave up 6 bases; unmatched junction bases: 7. The V gene's germline CDR1 is MDHEN and CDR2 SYDVKM. The CDR3 nucleotides are TGTGCCAGCAGACCCCAGGGGGCGTTTAATTCACCCCTCCACTTT. Translation gives CASRPQGAFNSPLHF.

This rearrangement joins TRBV5-1 to TRBJ1-6; 8 bases align to TRBD1. Germline loops: CDR1 SGHRS, CDR2 YFSETQ. This CDR3 spans 15 amino acids. The V gene end was trimmed by 4 bases and the J gene end by 8 bases; junction bases not matched to a gene: 8. The CDR3 reads CASSLWTGSDSPLHF. The CDR3 region has the DNA TGCGCCAGCAGCCTCTGGACAGGGTCAGATTCACCCCTCCACTTT.

V is TRBV6-5 and J is TRBJ2-1; 8 bases are shared with TRBD2. Germline values: CDR1 MNHEY, CDR2 SVGAGI. With V trimmed by 5 bases and J by 9 bases, 9 bases remained unmatched. The CDR3 runs to 14 residues. CDR3 in DNA: TGTGCCAGCAGTCCCACTAGCGGCCGTCGTGAGCAGTTCTTC. Translated, it gives CASSPTSGRREQFF.

This chain joins TRBV6-5 and TRBJ1-1, with D maybe TRBD1 (6 bases). Germline CDR1 is MNHEY and CDR2 is SVGAGI. V lost 6 bases to trimming and J lost 1 base, with 12 bases between them. The CDR3 loop spans 14 amino acids. Here the CDR3 DNA reads TGTGCCAGCAGGGGCTGGACAGAGAACACTGAAGCTTTCTTT. It yields the protein CASRGWTENTEAFF.

The CDR3 DNA sequence: TGTGCCAGTAGTATGGGCCCCGCCGGAAGGGGTCCCACTGAAGCTTTCTTT. This codes for CASSMGPAGRGPTEAFF. The chain recombines TRBV19 with TRBJ1-1, with D perhaps matching TRBD1 (5 bases). Germline-derived CDR1 and CDR2 are LNHDA and SQIVND (reference sequence). V gave up 3 bases and J gave up 4 bases, with 21 bases separating them. This CDR3 region has 17 residues.

The rearrangement links TRBV10-2 to TRBJ2-1; 11 bases map to TRBD2. Losses at the gene ends were 6 bases for V and 9 bases for J; bases not matched to a gene: 22. CDR3 length: 19 amino acids. The germline gives CDR1 WSHSY, CDR2 SAAADI. CDR3 nucleotide sequence: TGCGCCAGCAGCGCATGGATGGGGGGTGGCCTAGCGGGAGGTCCTGAGCAGTTCTTC. Translating it yields CASSAWMGGGLAGGPEQFF.

The chain has TRBV12-3 or TRBV12-4 and TRBJ1-1, with D unresolved. V was pared by 3 bases and J by 7 bases, with 9 bases between. CDR3 length equals 12 residues. The CDR3 region is CASSFVRGEAFF. In DNA, the CDR3 is TGTGCCAGCAGTTTTGTTCGGGGTGAAGCTTTCTTT.